The rows below give T cell receptor beta chains drawn from one sample of a study of blood T cell repertoires in COVID-19. Using immunoSEQ multiplex PCR, the repertoire was profiled, and TCRdb retains in-frame clones only, with some absent. The repertoire holds around 100,000 clones, with 85% as singletons. The sequencing input was peripheral blood. The receptors were sampled from a woman in her seventies with active or convalescent COVID-19. The CDR3 runs from the conserved cysteine through the conserved F or W. Fields, in order: V gene, J gene, clone size, D gene, CDR3 protein, CDR3 DNA. A D gene is named only where the DNA matches it firmly. Only some rows state a clone size, as once, few, many or a class for expanded clones.

TRBV6-4	TRBJ2-1	NA	TRBD1	CASSDVPSQGDRKDNEQFF	TGTGCCAGCAGTGACGTTCCCTCGCAGGGGGACAGGAAGGACAATGAGCAGTTCTTC
TRBV7-2	TRBJ2-5	NA	TRBD2	CASSLQPIAGGPQETQYF	TGTGCCAGCAGCTTACAGCCCATAGCGGGAGGGCCCCAAGAGACCCAGTACTTC
TRBV19	TRBJ1-1	NA	NA	CASSMDPRNGGAFF	TGTGCCAGTAGTATGGACCCCCGGAACGGGGGGGCTTTCTTT
TRBV29-1	TRBJ2-1	NA	NA	CSVVEREKGSYNEQFF	TGCAGCGTTGTGGAACGGGAGAAGGGTTCCTACAATGAGCAGTTCTTC
TRBV5-6	TRBJ1-6	NA	TRBD1	CASSLYRGIYNSPLHF	TGTGCCAGCAGCTTATACAGGGGAATCTATAATTCACCCCTCCACTTT
TRBV29-1	TRBJ1-5	NA	NA	CSVGQNQPQHF	TGCAGCGTTGGGCAGAATCAGCCCCAGCATTTT
TRBV30	TRBJ2-2	NA	TRBD2	CAWNSGGAPTGELFF	TGTGCCTGGAATAGCGGGGGGGCCCCCACCGGGGAGCTGTTTTTT
TRBV6-6	TRBJ1-6	few	TRBD1	CASRGKDRESSPLHF	TGTGCCAGCAGGGGAAAGGACAGGGAAAGTTCACCCCTCCACTTT
TRBV24-1	TRBJ1-5	NA	NA	CATSDSKGMINQPQHF	TGTGCCACCAGTGATTCGAAGGGGATGATAAATCAGCCCCAGCATTTT
TRBV19	TRBJ1-5	NA	NA	CASNGGISFGQPQHF	TGTGCCAGTAACGGAGGAATTTCTTTCGGTCAGCCCCAGCATTTT
TRBV10-2	TRBJ1-5	NA	TRBD1	CASSATGRSQHF	TGCGCCAGCAGTGCGACAGGGAGGTCCCAGCATTTT
TRBV19	TRBJ1-1	NA	NA	CASQGYTEAFF	TGTGCCAGTCAGGGATACACTGAAGCTTTCTTT
TRBV7-2	TRBJ2-7	NA	TRBD1	CASSRRDRFNEQYF	TGTGCCAGCAGCCGTAGGGACAGGTTTAACGAGCAGTACTTC
TRBV3-1/TRBV3-2	TRBJ1-6	NA	NA	CASSQARANSPLHF	TGTGCCAGCAGCCAAGCCAGGGCCAATTCACCCCTCCACTTT
TRBV5-5	TRBJ2-2	NA	NA	CASRPDRFSGPGELFF	TGTGCCAGCAGACCGGACAGATTTTCAGGCCCCGGGGAGCTGTTTTTT
TRBV29-1	TRBJ2-7	NA	NA	CSVGDFGDQGDEQYF	TGCAGCGTTGGAGATTTCGGTGACCAAGGGGACGAGCAGTACTTC
TRBV5-1	TRBJ2-2	NA	TRBD2	CASSWSGRGSTGELFF	TGCGCCAGCAGCTGGAGCGGGAGGGGGAGCACCGGGGAGCTGTTTTTT
TRBV6-6	TRBJ1-6	NA	NA	CASSFWGTDSPLHF	TGTGCCAGCAGTTTTTGGGGGACTGATTCACCCCTCCACTTT
TRBV6-1	TRBJ1-5	NA	NA	CASREEQYSNQPQHF	TGTGCCAGCAGAGAAGAACAGTATAGCAATCAGCCCCAGCATTTT
TRBV9	TRBJ2-2	NA	NA	CASSVGTGPNTGELFF	TGTGCCAGCAGCGTAGGAACAGGCCCGAACACCGGGGAGCTGTTTTTT
TRBV10-3	TRBJ1-3	few	NA	CAISESLPGSGNTIYF	TGTGCCATCAGTGAGTCCCTACCAGGCTCTGGAAACACCATATATTTT
TRBV19	TRBJ1-1	NA	TRBD1	CASSLRGQRGNTEAFF	TGTGCCAGTAGCCTCAGGGGACAGAGGGGGAACACTGAAGCTTTCTTT
TRBV30	TRBJ2-1	NA	TRBD2	CAWRSSGRANEQFF	TGTGCCTGGAGGTCTAGCGGGAGGGCTAATGAGCAGTTCTTC
TRBV5-1	TRBJ2-1	NA	TRBD2	CASSSRLADNEQFF	TGCGCCAGCAGCTCACGGCTAGCGGATAATGAGCAGTTCTTC
TRBV30	TRBJ1-2	NA	NA	CAWSAKQGHNYGYTF	TGTGCCTGGAGTGCTAAGCAGGGCCATAACTATGGCTACACCTTC
TRBV4-3	TRBJ1-2	NA	NA	CASSQDQAGTYYGYTF	TGCGCCAGCAGCCAAGATCAGGCGGGAACTTATTATGGCTACACCTTC
TRBV7-9	TRBJ2-4	NA	TRBD1	CASSGTGSENIQYF	TGTGCCAGCAGCGGGACAGGATCGGAAAACATTCAGTACTTC
TRBV3-1/TRBV3-2	TRBJ2-1	few	TRBD2	CASSQVGAGLNNEQFF	TGTGCCAGCAGCCAAGTGGGAGCGGGACTGAACAATGAGCAGTTCTTC
TRBV19	TRBJ2-1	NA	TRBD2	CASSIASGRSNEQFF	TGTGCCAGTAGTATAGCTAGCGGGAGGAGTAATGAGCAGTTCTTC
TRBV27	TRBJ2-3	NA	TRBD2	CASSLAGGPDTQYF	TGTGCCAGCAGTTTGGCGGGAGGGCCGGATACGCAGTATTTT
TRBV19	TRBJ1-5	NA	TRBD1	CASSITGGNQPQHF	TGTGCCAGTAGTATCACAGGGGGCAATCAGCCCCAGCATTTT
TRBV9	TRBJ1-6	NA	TRBD1	CASSVGPLRDRGNSPLHF	TGTGCCAGCAGCGTAGGTCCCCTCCGGGACAGGGGTAATTCACCCCTCCACTTT
TRBV7-2	TRBJ2-1	NA	NA	CASSPRRLDDEQFF	TGTGCCAGCAGCCCCCGACGACTAGACGATGAGCAGTTCTTC
TRBV9	TRBJ2-5	NA	TRBD2	CASSVEGGDYGETQYF	TGTGCCAGCAGCGTGGAGGGAGGGGACTACGGAGAGACCCAGTACTTC
TRBV3-1/TRBV3-2	TRBJ2-5	NA	TRBD2	CASSHGLAGGPETQYF	TGTGCCAGCAGCCATGGACTAGCGGGGGGGCCAGAGACCCAGTACTTC
TRBV24-1	TRBJ1-5	NA	TRBD1	CATSDVTGVNQPQHF	TGTGCCACCAGTGATGTTACAGGGGTCAATCAGCCCCAGCATTTT
TRBV27	TRBJ2-5	NA	TRBD2	CASSPLAGGQETQYF	TGTGCCAGCAGTCCCCTCGCGGGGGGGCAAGAGACCCAGTACTTC
TRBV27	TRBJ2-7	NA	TRBD2	CASSSGGAALYEQYF	TGTGCCAGCAGCTCCGGGGGGGCCGCGCTCTACGAGCAGTACTTC
TRBV30	TRBJ2-7	few	TRBD1	CAWTGQGGSEQYF	TGTGCCTGGACCGGACAGGGGGGAAGCGAGCAGTACTTC
TRBV5-1	TRBJ2-7	NA	TRBD1	CASSLTIGQGSYEQYF	TGCGCCAGCAGCTTGACCATCGGACAGGGATCCTACGAGCAGTACTTC
TRBV7-2	TRBJ2-7	NA	NA	CASSLATGSYEQYF	TGTGCCAGCAGCTTAGCGACAGGCTCCTACGAGCAGTACTTC
TRBV24-1	TRBJ2-5	once	TRBD1	CATSDRGQGAYQETQYF	TGTGCCACCAGTGATCGGGGACAGGGAGCGTACCAAGAGACCCAGTACTTC
TRBV5-1	TRBJ2-5	NA	TRBD1	CASSTDRAGETQYF	TGCGCCAGCAGCACGGACAGGGCGGGGGAGACCCAGTACTTC
TRBV12-3/TRBV12-4	TRBJ1-2	NA	NA	CASNLRGYGYTF	TGTGCCAGCAATTTGAGAGGGTATGGCTACACCTTC
TRBV29-1	TRBJ2-6	NA	NA	CSVSSAGANVLTF	TGCAGCGTTTCTAGCGCTGGGGCCAACGTCCTGACTTTC
TRBV6-2/TRBV6-3	TRBJ1-2	NA	NA	CASSYSIVRFSGYTF	TGTGCCAGCAGTTACTCGATAGTCCGATTTTCCGGCTACACCTTC
TRBV30	TRBJ2-1	NA	NA	CAWSVQGGSYNEQFF	TGTGCCTGGAGTGTACAAGGGGGCTCCTACAATGAGCAGTTCTTC
TRBV19	TRBJ1-2	NA	NA	CASSIEMWTSYGYTF	TGTGCCAGTAGTATAGAAATGTGGACTTCCTATGGCTACACCTTC